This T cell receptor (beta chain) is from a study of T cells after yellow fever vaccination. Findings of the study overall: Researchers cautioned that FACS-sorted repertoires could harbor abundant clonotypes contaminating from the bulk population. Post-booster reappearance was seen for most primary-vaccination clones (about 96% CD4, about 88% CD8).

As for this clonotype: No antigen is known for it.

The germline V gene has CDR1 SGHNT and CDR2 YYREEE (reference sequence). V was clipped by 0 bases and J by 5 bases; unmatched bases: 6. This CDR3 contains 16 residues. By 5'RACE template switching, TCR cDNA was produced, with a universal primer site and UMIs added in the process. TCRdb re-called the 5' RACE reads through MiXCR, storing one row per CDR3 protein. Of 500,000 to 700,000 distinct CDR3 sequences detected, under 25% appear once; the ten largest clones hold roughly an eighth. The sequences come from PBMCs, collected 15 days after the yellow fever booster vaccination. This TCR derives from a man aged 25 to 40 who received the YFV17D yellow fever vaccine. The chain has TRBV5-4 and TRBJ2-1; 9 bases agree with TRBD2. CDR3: CASSLGAGGLNNEQFF. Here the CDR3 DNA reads TGTGCCAGCAGCTTGGGTGCGGGAGGGCTGAACAATGAGCAGTTCTTC.